This T cell receptor beta chain was observed in a study of blood T cells in healthy people across ages. The germline V gene has CDR1 MNHEY and CDR2 SVGEGT. The CDR3 totals 17 residues. This clonotype has only one observation. Then a second PCR, running roughly 7 to 11 cycles, was carried out with a sample-barcoded 5' primer and a J-beta primer mix. MiXCR, run by TCRdb on the 5' RACE reads, gives a single entry per CDR3 protein. The sample holds about 670,000 distinct CDR3 sequences, around two fifths seen once. The TCR comes from an elderly man in good health. This chain uses TRBV6-2 or TRBV6-3 with TRBJ2-1; 8 positions agree with TRBD2. The assigned J gene may be wrong: the sequence end matches TRBJ2-7 better. The sample comprised blood. DNA of the CDR3: TGTGCCAGCAGTTACGGGGGCGGGAGGAGCTCCTACAATGAGCAGTACTTC. This sequence encodes CASSYGGGRSSYNEQYF.